The source of this T cell receptor (beta chain) is a study of blood T cell repertoires in COVID-19. The CDR3 length is 14 residues. V was pared by 6 bases and J by 7 bases, with 13 bases between. Germline V gene sequence: CDR1 SEHNR, CDR2 FQNEAQ (reference sequence). Participants were aged about 18 to 100 years, lived in under 30 US areas, and enrolled virtually. Clones were read by immunoSEQ multiplex PCR, and TCRdb kept only the in-frame ones, dropping some. The data contain around 280,000 clones, around 90% of them singletons. The sequencing input was PBMCs or T cells enriched from blood (not recorded which). The V and J genes are TRBV7-9 and TRBJ1-6; D uncertain. The sequence was collected from a woman younger than 30 with acute COVID-19. CDR3 region: CASRLGSGNSPLHF. The CDR3 DNA follows: TGTGCCAGCAGACTCGGGAGTGGAAATTCACCCCTCCACTTT. Based on the CDR3 plus reference TRBV7-9 and TRBJ1-6, the full variable domain is DTGVSQNPRHKITKRGQNVTFRCDPISEHNRLYWYRQTLGQGPEFLTYFQNEAQLEKSRLLSDRFSAERPKGSFSTLEIQRTEQGDSAMYLCASRLGSGNSPLHFGNGTRLTVT.